One T cell receptor (beta chain) is described in this entry. The germline CDR1 and CDR2 sequences are SNHLY and FYNNEI. The V end was cut by 4 bases, the J end by 10 bases, with 17 bases between. This CDR3 comprises 15 residues. These data originate in a study of blood T cell repertoires in COVID-19. Study at large: The analysed material was cDNA or gDNA that came from T cells, B-cell-depleted T cells, or PBMCs.

Participant-given clinical history determined each cohort assignment. Authors' data handling: The assay estimated nucleated cells by amplifying reference gene primers. TCRdb's copy holds only in-frame clones and misses some; the assay was immunoSEQ multiplex PCR. V, J and clone size reflect that table, while D and trimming were determined from the DNA. The repertoire holds over 350,000 clones, with around nine tenths as singletons. Sequencing used PBMCs or T cells enriched from blood (not recorded which). V gene TRBV2 combines with J gene TRBJ1-6; D not resolved. This clonotype was sampled from a woman between 18 and 29 years old who had recovered from COVID-19. The CDR3, as DNA: TGTGCCAGCAGTGGAGACGGGAGCCTTAGCTCACCCCTCCACTTT. Translated, it gives CASSGDGSLSSPLHF.